The 8 T cell receptor beta chains presented below share a single source sample, sequenced in a study of blood T cell repertoires in COVID-19. Profiling relied on immunoSEQ multiplex PCR, and the TCRdb table lists in-frame clones only, not all of them. Of 330,000 or so clones listed, 80% to 95% are singletons. Sample: PBMCs or T cells enriched from blood (not recorded which). These receptor sequences come from a woman in her thirties who had recovered from COVID-19.

The count of this clone is one. The chain couples TRBV18 to TRBJ2-7, with 10 nucleotides matching TRBD1. The CDR3 covers 15 residues. J gave up 4 bases and V 2 bases, and 5 bases lay outside the gene matches. The germline V gene encodes CDR1 KGHSH and CDR2 LQKENI. CDR3 sequence reads: CASSPETGGDYEQYF. CDR3 nucleotide sequence: TGTGCCAGCTCACCAGAGACAGGGGGCGATTACGAGCAGTACTTC.

The rearrangement links TRBV27 to TRBJ2-1; a possible D gene is TRBD2 (5 bases). The CDR3 totals 12 residues. CDR1 and CDR2 (germline): MNHEY, SMNVEV (reference sequence). V was pared by 5 bases and J by 9 bases, with 11 bases between. CDR3 in amino acids: CASSHEGSEQFF. The CDR3 DNA reads TGTGCCAGCAGTCACGAGGGCAGTGAGCAGTTCTTC.

CDR3 bases: TGTGCCAGCAGCCAGGTCCCAGAAATTCTCCTTACCTACGAGCAGTACTTC. Amino acids: CASSQVPEILLTYEQYF. The rearrangement joins TRBV3-1 (or the pseudogene TRBV3-2) to TRBJ2-7; D gene unclear. CDR1 and CDR2 (germline): LGHDT, YNNKEL (reference sequence). CDR3 size: 17 residues. Deletions cut 3 bases from V and 2 bases from J, with 20 bases between.

The chain carries TRBV6-2 or TRBV6-3 and TRBJ1-1; maybe TRBD1 (6 bases). This CDR3 has 14 amino acids. Trimming stripped 4 bases from V and 4 bases from J, with 13 bases between. CDR1 is MNHEY and CDR2 is SVGEGT in the germline V gene. The CDR3 loop reads CASSLTGIGTEAFF. CDR3 DNA: TGTGCCAGCAGTTTAACAGGGATAGGCACTGAAGCTTTCTTT.

The chain links TRBV7-8 to TRBJ2-3, with 11 positions matching TRBD2. In germline, CDR1 is SGHVS, CDR2 FQNEAQ. The CDR3 is made up of 17 amino acids. The trim removed 3 bases at V and 2 bases at J, leaving 7 bases unmatched. The chain's CDR3 is CASSFTTSGSVTDTQYF. The CDR3 nucleotides are TGTGCCAGCAGCTTCACCACTAGCGGGAGTGTCACAGATACGCAGTATTTT.

The J gene is TRBJ2-7, the V gene TRBV28, with D hard to call. CDR1 is MDHEN, CDR2 SYDVKM, per germline. The CDR3 sequence is 14 residues long. With 3 bases removed from V and 1 base from J, the gap between germline ends came to 10 bases. Here the CDR3 reads CASSLETVSYEQYF. Here the CDR3 DNA reads TGTGCCAGCAGTTTGGAGACGGTTTCCTACGAGCAGTACTTC.

This chain uses TRBV5-1 with TRBJ2-2; the D gene is possibly TRBD2 (6 bases). Germline lookup yields CDR1 SGHRS and CDR2 YFSETQ. This CDR3 comprises 12 residues. Trimming removed 9 bases at V and 5 bases at J, with 11 bases between. The CDR3 loop reads CATSRGTGELFF. The CDR3 DNA reads as TGCGCCACCTCCCGGGGGACCGGGGAGCTGTTTTTT.

The J gene is TRBJ2-5, the V gene TRBV9; 11 bases agree with TRBD2. The CDR3 runs 15 residues. The germline V gene has CDR1 SGDLS and CDR2 YYNGEE. The V gene end was trimmed by 4 bases and the J gene end by 3 bases; junction bases not matched to a gene: 5. The CDR3 DNA follows: TGTGCCAGCAGCCCGACGACTAGCGGGAAAGAGACCCAGTACTTC. Amino acids: CASSPTTSGKETQYF.